The 23 T cell receptor beta chains below come from one sample, sequenced in a study of blood T cells in healthy people across ages. The second PCR ran about 6 to 11 cycles with a sample-barcoded 5' primer and J-beta primers. TCRdb analysed the 5' RACE reads with MiXCR anew, one entry per CDR3 protein. Of 700,000 to 1,000,000 distinct CDR3 sequences in the sample, around 45% are singletons; the top ten hold about 21%. Sample: blood. All receptors come from a man in his 60s in good health.

The CDR3 reads CAWSVTLGDTEAFF. CDR3 DNA sequence: TGTGCCTGGAGTGTGACCCTTGGGGACACTGAAGCTTTCTTT. This chain uses TRBV30 with TRBJ1-1; D remains unclear. V was clipped by 0 bases and J by 3 bases, with 11 bases between them. CDR1 is GTSNPN and CDR2 is SVGIG in the germline V gene (reference sequence). This CDR3 is built from 14 residues.

The J gene is TRBJ2-5, the V gene TRBV3-1, with 7 positions matching TRBD1. The germline V gene has CDR1 LGHDT and CDR2 YNNKEL (reference sequence). The CDR3 totals 16 residues. J gave up 11 bases and V 6 bases, and 21 bases lay outside the gene matches. The CDR3 loop reads CASSQMTGSRGNEQYF. Written as DNA, the CDR3 is TGTGCCAGCAGTCAAATGACAGGGTCGAGGGGCAATGAGCAGTACTTC.

The chain is built from TRBV10-3 and TRBJ2-6, with D perhaps matching TRBD1 (7 bases). This CDR3 has 14 residues. V was clipped by 8 bases and J by 3 bases, with 11 bases between them. The germline V gene encodes CDR1 ENHRY and CDR2 SYGVKD. The CDR3 nucleotides are TGTGCCATCGGCGGGACAGTTGGGGCCAACGTCCTGACTTTC. Translation gives CAIGGTVGANVLTF.

With regard to this clonotype: One end of the junction fails to match germline, which may point to a read error. The chain links TRBV20-1 to TRBJ1-1; tentatively, D is TRBD1 (5 bases). Per the germline V gene, CDR1 is DFQATT and CDR2 is SNEGSKA (reference sequence). The CDR3 sequence is 10 residues long. The CDR3 nucleotides read TGCAGTGCCACATGGGGGACTCCTCTCTTT. This sequence encodes CSATWGTPLF.

The chain couples TRBV27 to TRBJ2-3; 7 nucleotides align to TRBD2. Germline-derived CDR1 and CDR2 are MNHEY and SMNVEV (reference sequence). Trimming removed 5 bases from V and 2 bases from J; junction bases left unmatched: 13. The CDR3 is 17 amino acids. DNA of the CDR3: TGTGCCAGCAGTCTCAAGGGCTCGGGGGGAGACACAGATACGCAGTATTTT. It codes for CASSLKGSGGDTDTQYF.

The chain recombines TRBV5-4 with TRBJ1-2; D is unresolved. This CDR3 region has 14 residues. CDR1 and CDR2 (germline): SGHNT, YYREEE (reference sequence). V was trimmed by 3 bases and J by 5 bases, leaving 14 bases between them. For the CDR3, the DNA is TGTGCCAGCAGCTCCCAGGAGAACTTATATGGCTACACCTTC. Its protein is CASSSQENLYGYTF.

This clonotype was counted ten times or more. The genes are TRBV11-2 and TRBJ2-1; 10 bases align to TRBD1. The germline V gene encodes CDR1 SGHAT and CDR2 FQNNGV. V was pared by 5 bases and J by 7 bases, with 8 bases of the junction left unmatched. This CDR3 contains 15 residues. DNA for the CDR3: TGTGCCAGCAGCCCAGGGACAGGGGTTAGAAATGAGCAGTTCTTC. Encoded protein: CASSPGTGVRNEQFF.

This sequence joins TRBV7-6 and TRBJ2-5; 13 positions match TRBD2. The CDR3 runs 16 residues. Trimming took 2 bases from V and 5 from J; bases not matched to a gene: 5. Germline CDR1 reads SGHVS; CDR2 reads FNYEAQ. The CDR3 loop is CASSLRTSGGFETQYF. The CDR3 bases are TGTGCCAGCAGCTTAAGGACTAGCGGGGGTTTCGAGACCCAGTACTTC.

The chain recombines TRBV5-6 with TRBJ2-7; TRBD1 matches at 11 bases. This CDR3 is built from 17 residues. Germline assignment: CDR1 SGHDT and CDR2 YYEEEE. The junction had 12 bases not matched to a gene; V was cut back by 4 bases and J by 3 bases. CDR3 in amino acids: CASSVSGTGGENYEQYF. The CDR3, as DNA: TGTGCCAGCAGCGTGTCCGGGACAGGGGGAGAAAACTACGAGCAGTACTTC.

This clonotype has only one observation. The rearrangement uses TRBV5-6 and TRBJ2-7, with 7 positions matching TRBD2. The J call may be in error: the DNA end matches TRBJ2-5 better. The CDR3 spans 15 residues. CDR1 and CDR2 (germline): SGHDT, YYEEEE. The CDR3 region has the DNA TGTGCCAGCAGCGGGGGACGAGCGGGGCTTGCGACCCAGTACTTC. It yields the protein CASSGGRAGLATQYF.

In this sample, this clonotype turned up a few times. CDR3 region: CASSRLASAYNEQFF. CDR3 in DNA: TGTGCCAGCAGCCGACTAGCATCTGCCTACAATGAGCAGTTCTTC. V gene TRBV6-6 combines with J gene TRBJ2-1, with TRBD2 matching over 7 bases. V dropped 6 bases and J dropped 2; count of bases not matched to a gene: 7. CDR1 is MNHNY, CDR2 SVGAGI, per germline (reference sequence). The CDR3 is 15 residues long.

Only a few counts were recorded for this clonotype. J is TRBJ2-1 and V is TRBV29-1, with D unresolved. The germline V gene has CDR1 SQVTM and CDR2 ANQGSEA. Trimming stripped 4 bases from V and 3 bases from J, with 7 bases between. The CDR3 is 12 amino acids. The CDR3 loop reads CSVVILYNEQFF. The CDR3 DNA reads TGCAGCGTTGTAATACTCTACAATGAGCAGTTCTTC.

This clonotype has more than one count but fewer than ten. The gene calls are TRBV7-6 and TRBJ2-3; 7 bases line up with TRBD2. Germline V gene sequence: CDR1 SGHVS, CDR2 FNYEAQ. The trim removed 1 base at V and 0 bases at J, leaving 4 bases unmatched. The length of the CDR3 is 16 residues. The CDR3 DNA sequence: TGTGCCAGCAGCTTAGGGGCTAGCGGCAGCACAGATACGCAGTATTTT. It specifies CASSLGASGSTDTQYF.

The rearrangement links TRBV6-2 or TRBV6-3 to TRBJ2-1, with 7 bases aligning to TRBD2. The CDR3 loop spans 15 amino acids. Looked up from germline, CDR1 is MNHEY and CDR2 is SVGEGT. V trimming: 0 bases; J trimming: 7 bases; junction bases outside the gene matches: 6. CDR3 in DNA: TGTGCCAGCAGTTACTCTGGCGGGGGTCAAAATGAGCAGTTCTTC. It codes for CASSYSGGGQNEQFF.

The rearrangement joins TRBV9 to TRBJ2-2, with 8 positions matching TRBD2. Germline V gives CDR1 SGDLS, CDR2 YYNGEE. The CDR3 contains 17 residues. Losses at the gene ends were 3 bases for V and 0 bases for J; bases not matched to a gene: 7. CDR3 residues: CASSAGRGSSNTGELFF. The CDR3 region has the DNA TGTGCCAGCAGCGCCGGGAGGGGGTCCTCGAACACCGGGGAGCTGTTTTTT.

The rearrangement uses TRBV7-9 and TRBJ1-1; 9 bases line up with TRBD1. In germline, CDR1 is SEHNR, CDR2 FQNEAQ (reference sequence). V was pared by 5 bases and J by 5 bases, with 6 bases of the junction left unmatched. The CDR3 is 14 residues long. The CDR3 region has the DNA TGTGCCAGCAGCCTAACAGGGGGCCGGACTGAAGCTTTCTTT. Its translation: CASSLTGGRTEAFF.

The chain links TRBV6-6 to TRBJ1-5; no definite D call. The germline V gene encodes CDR1 MNHNY and CDR2 SVGAGI (reference sequence). Trimming stripped 5 bases from V and 4 bases from J, with 9 bases between. This CDR3 contains 13 residues. For the CDR3, the DNA is TGTGCCAGCAGTGATCCCCCTAATCAGCCCCAGCATTTT. As protein: CASSDPPNQPQHF.

This clonotype showed up just a few times. DNA of the CDR3: TGCGCCAGCAGCCGATCCGGACAGGGGACCTCCTACGAGCAGTACTTC. It yields the protein CASSRSGQGTSYEQYF. The genes are TRBV5-1 and TRBJ2-7; 9 positions match TRBD1. The CDR3 has 16 residues. The germline CDR1 and CDR2 sequences are SGHRS and YFSETQ. J was trimmed by 0 bases and V by 4 bases; bases with no gene match: 8.

V gene TRBV4-3 combines with J gene TRBJ2-7; a weak D match, TRBD1 (6 bases). V shed 1 base and J shed 2 bases, with 15 bases lying between them. The CDR3 covers 16 residues. Germline loops: CDR1 LGHNA, CDR2 YSLEER. The chain's CDR3 is CASSQAGTTGPYEQYF. The CDR3 DNA sequence: TGCGCCAGCAGCCAAGCCGGGACAACTGGGCCCTACGAGCAGTACTTC.

The chain couples TRBV3-1 to TRBJ2-7; possibly TRBD1 for D (5 bases). The better agreement between TRBJ2-4 and the DNA end casts doubt on the J call. CDR1 LGHDT and CDR2 YNNKEL come from the germline V gene (reference sequence). This CDR3 spans 15 amino acids. The CDR3 reads CASSQDAIPGNIQYF. The CDR3 DNA reads as TGTGCCAGCAGCCAAGATGCGATCCCAGGGAACATTCAGTACTTC.

The chain is built from TRBV20-1 and TRBJ1-4; no definite D call. V lost 3 bases and J 3 bases, leaving 5 bases between the germline ends. This CDR3 comprises 12 residues. CDR1 and CDR2 (germline): DFQATT, SNEGSKA (reference sequence). CDR3 nucleotide sequence: TGCAGTGCTAGTACCTCTAATGAAAAACTGTTTTTT. Protein sequence: CSASTSNEKLFF.

The chain carries TRBV3-1 and TRBJ2-3, with TRBD2 matching over 8 bases. The germline V gene has CDR1 LGHDT and CDR2 YNNKEL (reference sequence). The V gene end was trimmed by 3 bases and the J gene end by 5 bases; junction bases not matched to a gene: 10. This CDR3 has 16 amino acids. As DNA, the CDR3 is TGTGCCAGCAGCCAGGAACCTGGACTAGCAGGAGATACGCAGTATTTT. It translates to CASSQEPGLAGDTQYF.

The chain is built from TRBV3-1 and TRBJ2-7; 8 bases are shared with TRBD1. Germline CDR1 LGHDT, CDR2 YNNKEL (reference sequence). V dropped 4 bases and J dropped 2; count of bases not matched to a gene: 7. There are 15 residues in the CDR3. CDR3 region: CASSPRQGSPYEQYF. In DNA form, the CDR3 reads TGTGCCAGCAGCCCCAGACAGGGGTCCCCCTACGAGCAGTACTTC.